This T cell receptor (beta chain) is from a study of regulatory T cells in long-lasting Graves disease. In the study overall: The antithyroid drugs taken by newly diagnosed Graves' patients had been used for under 3 months.

According to the study, TCR beta libraries were built with iRepertoire HTBI primers and CDR3-region Arm-PCR. Using its own MiXCR run on the multiplex PCR reads, TCRdb lists one record per CDR3 protein. The sample lists about 210,000 distinct CDR3 sequences; 15% to 20% were seen once. Germline values: CDR1 SGHTA, CDR2 FQGNSA. V was clipped by 4 bases and J by 4 bases; unmatched bases: 4. The CDR3 has 15 residues. Specified time point: newly diagnosed GD, antithyroid drugs for less than 3 months. PBMC-derived RNA was used for the TCR library. This same sample was also part of a study on T cells in Graves' hyperthyroidism and ophthalmopathy. Per that paper: The model made its ophthalmopathy prediction, and onset followed a median roughly six months later.

Sequencing was performed on peripheral blood mononuclear cells (PBMCs), taken at new diagnosis, from a patient treated with antithyroid drugs. The chain recombines TRBV7-2 with TRBJ2-7; the match to TRBD2 covers 13 bases. The sequence was collected from a woman younger than 45 with Graves disease. The CDR3 here is CASSWTSGSRYEQYF. For the CDR3, the DNA is TGTGCCAGCAGCTGGACTAGCGGGAGTAGGTACGAGCAGTACTTC.